The rows below give T cell receptor beta chains drawn from one sample of a study of T-cell memory formation after mild COVID-19. TCRdb passed the 5' RACE reads through MiXCR, listing each CDR3 protein once. The data contain just over 300,000 distinct CDR3 sequences, approximately 19% of them singletons. The sequenced material came from PBMCs or a T cell subset sorted from them (not recorded which). These receptors originate from a man aged 18 to 30 who had mild COVID-19 (a few samples of this study predate the infection). Cell type and time point are not known. The CDR3 runs from the conserved cysteine through the conserved F or W. Each record gives: D gene, J gene, CDR3 length, clone size, V gene, CDR3 protein, CDR3 DNA. A D gene is named only where the DNA matches it firmly. Not every row has a clone size; where given, it reads once, few, many or a size class.

. | TRBJ2-6 | 15 | . | TRBV5-5 | CASSGISSGANVLTF | TGTGCCAGCAGCGGAATAAGCTCTGGGGCCAACGTCCTGACTTTC
TRBD1 | TRBJ1-5 | 15 | . | TRBV7-2 | CASSSRGYSNQPQHF | TGTGCCAGCAGCTCCAGGGGGTATAGCAATCAGCCCCAGCATTTT
TRBD1 | TRBJ1-6 | 14 | many | TRBV4-3 | CASSQFTGDSPLHF | TGCGCCAGCAGCCAATTTACAGGGGATTCACCCCTCCACTTT
TRBD2 | TRBJ2-5 | 16 | . | TRBV12-3/TRBV12-4 | CASSPRGAGGQETQYF | TGTGCCAGCAGCCCTCGTGGAGCGGGGGGACAAGAGACCCAGTACTTC
TRBD2 | TRBJ2-7 | 15 | . | TRBV3-1 | CASSSRTSGVNEQYF | TGTGCCAGCAGCTCCCGGACTAGCGGGGTCAACGAGCAGTACTTC
. | TRBJ1-4 | 14 | . | TRBV2 | CASSQLTVNEKLFF | TGTGCCAGCAGTCAGCTCACAGTTAATGAAAAACTGTTTTTT
TRBD1 | TRBJ2-5 | 13 | . | TRBV2 | CASSGATGETQYF | TGTGCCAGCAGTGGTGCGACAGGGGAGACCCAGTACTTC
TRBD1 | TRBJ1-5 | 14 | . | TRBV6-5 | CASSLDRHNQPQHF | TGTGCCAGCAGTTTGGACAGGCACAATCAGCCCCAGCATTTT
TRBD2 | TRBJ2-1 | 15 | few | TRBV6-1 | CASSERGGGRNEQFF | TGTGCCAGCAGTGAGCGTGGCGGGGGGAGGAATGAGCAGTTCTTC
. | TRBJ2-2 | 16 | . | TRBV6-4 | CASSRDGSGYDGELFF | TGTGCCAGCAGCCGGGACGGTTCGGGGTATGATGGGGAGCTGTTTTTT
. | TRBJ2-5 | 13 | few | TRBV27 | CASSFEDRETQYF | TGTGCCAGCAGTTTCGAAGACAGGGAGACCCAGTACTTC
TRBD2 | TRBJ2-1 | 17 | . | TRBV7-9 | CASSSPTSGGPHNEQFF | TGTGCCAGCAGCTCTCCTACTAGCGGGGGGCCCCACAATGAGCAGTTCTTC
. | TRBJ1-6 | 16 | . | TRBV28 | CASSFMGSQRNSPLHF | TGTGCCAGCAGTTTTATGGGTTCGCAGCGAAATTCACCCCTCCACTTT
. | TRBJ1-3 | 18 | . | TRBV18 | CASSPNENTGRPGNTIYF | TGTGCCAGCTCACCAAACGAGAACACAGGGCGACCGGGAAACACCATATATTTT
TRBD2 | TRBJ2-1 | 17 | . | TRBV4-1 | CASSQEVGAGGYNEQFF | TGCGCCAGCAGCCAAGAAGTCGGAGCGGGGGGGTACAATGAGCAGTTCTTC
TRBD1 | TRBJ2-1 | 13 | . | TRBV27 | CASRGEGGLGQFF | TGTGCCAGCAGGGGGGAAGGGGGCTTAGGGCAGTTCTTC
TRBD2 | TRBJ2-2 | 16 | few | TRBV29-1 | CSVYLAGGSYTGELFF | TGCAGCGTCTACCTAGCGGGGGGATCATACACCGGGGAGCTGTTTTTT
. | TRBJ1-1 | 14 | few | TRBV7-8 | CASSFPGNRASAFF | TGTGCCAGCAGCTTTCCAGGAAACAGGGCTTCGGCTTTCTTT
. | TRBJ1-1 | 14 | few | TRBV12-3/TRBV12-4 | CASSLATLNTEAFF | TGTGCCAGCAGTTTGGCCACCCTGAACACTGAAGCTTTCTTT
TRBD2 | TRBJ2-5 | 16 | . | TRBV7-2 | CASSLVTSGGEETQYF | TGTGCCAGCAGCTTAGTGACTAGCGGGGGGGAAGAGACCCAGTACTTC
. | TRBJ2-2 | 15 | many | TRBV5-1 | CASQPGGTNTGELFF | TGCGCCAGTCAACCTGGGGGGACGAACACCGGGGAGCTGTTTTTT
. | TRBJ2-7 | 12 | . | TRBV3-1 | CASSQVTYEQYF | TGTGCCAGCAGCCAAGTCACCTACGAGCAGTACTTC
TRBD1 | TRBJ2-1 | 15 | . | TRBV7-2 | CASSLGDRVRGEQFF | TGTGCCAGCAGCTTGGGGGACAGGGTCCGTGGTGAGCAGTTCTTC
. | TRBJ1-5 | 14 | few | TRBV7-2 | CASSPLTGSQPQHF | TGTGCCAGCAGCCCACTCACAGGGAGCCAGCCCCAGCATTTT
. | TRBJ1-6 | 15 | . | TRBV5-1 | CASSLEGGGVSPLHF | TGCGCCAGCAGCTTGGAGGGAGGGGGAGTTTCACCCCTCCACTTT
TRBD1 | TRBJ2-5 | 14 | . | TRBV7-2 | CASSFDRGQETQYF | TGTGCCAGCAGCTTCGACAGGGGGCAAGAGACCCAGTACTTC
. | TRBJ2-1 | 13 | few | TRBV3-1 | CASSRRGADEQFF | TGTGCCAGCAGCAGAAGGGGGGCCGATGAGCAGTTCTTC
. | TRBJ2-1 | 14 | few | TRBV7-6 | CASSPQGYEGEQFF | TGTGCCAGCAGCCCTCAGGGTTACGAGGGTGAGCAGTTCTTC
TRBD1 | TRBJ1-1 | 15 | many | TRBV5-1 | CASSPTGTGDTEAFF | TGCGCCAGCAGCCCAACCGGGACAGGGGACACTGAAGCTTTCTTT
TRBD2 | TRBJ2-4 | 17 | . | TRBV7-2 | CASSFGGTSGDKNIQYF | TGTGCCAGCAGCTTTGGGGGGACTAGCGGGGACAAAAACATTCAGTACTTC
. | TRBJ2-2 | 14 | many | TRBV18 | CASSPGAATGELFF | TGTGCCAGCTCACCAGGGGCCGCCACCGGGGAGCTGTTTTTT
TRBD1 | TRBJ1-4 | 14 | few | TRBV7-9 | CASSGTGNNEKLFF | TGTGCCAGCAGCGGGACAGGGAATAATGAAAAACTGTTTTTT
. | TRBJ1-2 | 16 | . | TRBV6-5 | CASSYSSGAPLYGYTF | TGTGCCAGCAGTTACTCGTCAGGGGCCCCCTTATATGGCTACACCTTC
TRBD1 | TRBJ1-5 | 14 | . | TRBV2 | CASSRGTGRQPQHF | TGTGCCAGCAGTAGGGGGACAGGGCGGCAGCCCCAGCATTTT
TRBD1 | TRBJ2-1 | 12 | . | TRBV7-2 | CASSNPGQGEFF | TGTGCCAGCAGCAACCCGGGACAGGGGGAGTTCTTC
. | TRBJ2-7 | 14 | many | TRBV28 | CASSLFGFGNEQYF | TGTGCCAGCAGTTTGTTTGGGTTTGGGAACGAGCAGTACTTC
TRBD1 | TRBJ1-1 | 15 | . | TRBV3-1 | CASSHRPVQGREAFF | TGTGCCAGCAGCCACAGGCCCGTACAGGGGAGGGAAGCTTTCTTT
. | TRBJ1-6 | 14 | few | TRBV6-5 | CASRDAGVGSPLHF | TGTGCCAGCAGAGACGCCGGGGTAGGGTCACCCCTCCACTTT
. | TRBJ2-5 | 13 | . | TRBV6-1 | CASCGTAQETQYF | TGTGCCAGCTGCGGGACGGCACAAGAGACCCAGTACTTC
TRBD2 | TRBJ2-1 | 17 | . | TRBV4-3 | CASSQAAGGSSYNEQFF | TGCGCCAGCAGCCAAGCCGCGGGAGGCAGCTCCTACAATGAGCAGTTCTTC
. | TRBJ1-6 | 14 | few | TRBV6-5 | CASRLQGLYSPLHF | TGTGCCAGCAGACTACAGGGCCTCTATTCACCCCTCCACTTT
TRBD2 | TRBJ2-1 | 16 | . | TRBV20-1 | CSARTSGGSQRGEQFF | TGCAGTGCGCGGACTAGCGGGGGCTCTCAGCGGGGAGAGCAGTTCTTC
. | TRBJ2-1 | 14 | few | TRBV5-1 | CASSLVAPPDEQFF | TGCGCCAGCAGCTTGGTGGCCCCCCCCGATGAGCAGTTCTTC
. | TRBJ1-6 | 14 | . | TRBV6-5 | CASSYSAVLAPLHF | TGTGCCAGCAGTTACTCTGCGGTCCTGGCACCCCTCCACTTT
. | TRBJ2-1 | 19 | . | TRBV5-1 | CASSLEPARRHQREREQFF | TGCGCCAGCAGCCTAGAGCCGGCGCGGCGTCATCAAAGGGAAAGGGAGCAGTTCTTC